This T cell receptor beta chain was recorded in a study of vaccination and CD4 T cells after COVID-19. Across the whole study: The peptides that stimulated the cells were overlapping spike peptides from SARS-CoV-2, HCoV-NL63, HCoV-OC43 and HCoV-229E.

Treatment: approximately 9-day PBMC culture with coronavirus spike peptide pools or control peptides (ViraFEST assay). This clonotype was seen once. Its target is not known. With the Oncomine TCR Beta short-read assay, DNA from cultured CD4+ T cells was sequenced. Genomic DNA from cultured CD4+ T cells was extracted. Via MiXCR, TCRdb re-called the PCR reads, giving one row per CDR3 protein. This table has 20,000 to 25,000 distinct CDR3 sequences, roughly 52% appearing once. The germline gives CDR1 MNHNS, CDR2 SASEGT. Trimming pared 8 bases from V and 7 bases from J, leaving 24 bases between. CDR3 size: 16 residues. General observations from the study: Nearly all convalescent vaccine-specific clones, 304 of 307, recognized only SARS-CoV-2 spike.

This clonotype originated in a human donor who had recovered from COVID-19. This chain joins TRBV6-1 and TRBJ1-5; D may be TRBD1 (6 bases). Sequenced input: CD4+ T cells from blood, cultured in vitro. CDR3 sequence: CASFPLEGGRRQPQHF. As DNA, the CDR3 is TGTGCCAGCTTCCCCCTAGAAGGGGGGCGCAGACAGCCCCAGCATTTT.